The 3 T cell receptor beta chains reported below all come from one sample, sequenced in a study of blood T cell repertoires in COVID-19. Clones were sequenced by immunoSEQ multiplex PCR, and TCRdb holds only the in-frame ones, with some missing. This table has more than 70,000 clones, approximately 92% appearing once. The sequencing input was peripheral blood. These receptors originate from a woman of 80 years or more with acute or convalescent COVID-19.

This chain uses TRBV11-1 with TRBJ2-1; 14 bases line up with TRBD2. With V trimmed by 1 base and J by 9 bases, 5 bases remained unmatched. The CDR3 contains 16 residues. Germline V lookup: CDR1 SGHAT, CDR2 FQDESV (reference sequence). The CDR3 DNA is TGTGCCAGCAGCTTAGGTGGGACTAGCGGGAGAACTGAGCAGTTCTTC. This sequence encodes CASSLGGTSGRTEQFF.

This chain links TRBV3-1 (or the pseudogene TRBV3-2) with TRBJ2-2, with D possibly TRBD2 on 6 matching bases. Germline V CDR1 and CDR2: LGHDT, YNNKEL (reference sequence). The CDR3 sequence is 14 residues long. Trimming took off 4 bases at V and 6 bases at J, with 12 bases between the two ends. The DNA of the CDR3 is TGTGCCAGCAGCCCCCTCGGAGGGTCCGGGGAGCTGTTTTTT. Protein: CASSPLGGSGELFF.

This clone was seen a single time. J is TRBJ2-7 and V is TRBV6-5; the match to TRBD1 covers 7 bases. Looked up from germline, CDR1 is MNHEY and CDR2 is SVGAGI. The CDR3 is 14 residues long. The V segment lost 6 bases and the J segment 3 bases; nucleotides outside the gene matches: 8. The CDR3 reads CASRRQGAFYEQYF. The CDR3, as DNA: TGTGCCAGCAGACGACAGGGAGCCTTCTACGAGCAGTACTTC.